This entry concerns a single TCR beta chain. The antigen is undetermined. The CDR3 is 15 amino acids. The germline CDR1 and CDR2 sequences are SGHRS and YFSETQ. V gave up 0 bases and J gave up 1 base, with 10 bases separating them. The sample comes from a study of vaccination effects on CD4 cells after COVID-19. Culture proceeded for under twelve days, and CD4+ T cells were then isolated. Data came from immunoSEQ multiplex PCR; TCRdb stores just in-frame clones and leaves some out. The table shows over 65,000 clones, with approximately 80% occurring only once. This sequence was found in a human donor who received a COVID-19 vaccine. This rearrangement joins TRBV5-1 to TRBJ1-1, with a possible D match to TRBD1 (5 bases). Sequencing was performed on CD4+ T cells from PBMCs cultured without peptide, taken before COVID-19 vaccination. The CDR3 sequence: CASSLAATGNTEAFF. The CDR3 nucleotides are TGCGCCAGCAGCTTGGCCGCAACAGGGAACACTGAAGCTTTCTTT.